The T cell receptor (beta chain) under discussion was sequenced for a study of blood T cell repertoires in COVID-19. Clones were read by immunoSEQ multiplex PCR, and TCRdb kept only the in-frame ones, dropping some. The profile covers 75,000 to 100,000 clones, with just under 90% appearing a single time and 15% taken by the ten largest. Germline CDR1 SEHNR, CDR2 FQNEAQ (reference sequence). The V and J ends lost 5 bases and 8 bases respectively, with 21 bases between them. The CDR3 has 15 residues. This clone turned up a few times. This TCR derives from a human donor in a cohort sampled during active COVID-19. This chain connects TRBV7-9 to TRBJ1-2; tentatively, D is TRBD1 (5 bases). The material sequenced was peripheral blood. Written as DNA, the CDR3 is TGTGCCAGCAGCGTTACAGGAATCTTAAACCCCGGCTACACCTTC. Residues: CASSVTGILNPGYTF.